This is a list of T cell receptor beta chains from one sample in a study of shared clonotypes between healthy human individuals. The method was immunoSEQ multiplex PCR; TCRdb's version includes in-frame clones alone and lacks a portion of them. Among about 2.4 million clones listed, more than 90% were seen once. Sample: naive CD4+ T cells sorted from blood. These receptors were collected from a man between 18 and 29 years old in good health. The CDR3 runs from the conserved cysteine through the conserved F or W. A D gene is named only where the DNA matches it firmly. Part of the rows lack a size; the others show once, few, many or a class for expanded clones.

V: TRBV5-8
size: -
J: TRBJ1-1
D: -
CDR3: CASSLFLAGSMNTEAFF
DNA: TGTGCCAGCAGCTTGTTCTTGGCAGGGTCAATGAACACTGAAGCTTTCTTT

V: TRBV7-6
size: -
J: TRBJ1-6
D: TRBD1
CDR3: CASSQGQGGSPLHF
DNA: TGTGCCAGCAGCCAAGGACAGGGGGGTTCACCCCTCCACTTT

V: TRBV6-6
size: -
J: TRBJ2-7
D: -
CDR3: CASGPLLGEQYF
DNA: TGTGCCAGCGGTCCCCTCTTGGGCGAGCAGTACTTC

V: TRBV25-1
size: -
J: TRBJ2-2
D: -
CDR3: CASSDQGWYSGELFF
DNA: TGTGCCAGCAGTGACCAGGGGTGGTATTCCGGGGAGCTGTTTTTT

V: TRBV30
size: -
J: TRBJ2-5
D: TRBD1
CDR3: CAWRHQGAGETQYF
DNA: TGTGCCTGGAGGCACCAGGGGGCTGGGGAGACCCAGTACTTC

V: TRBV15
size: -
J: TRBJ2-5
D: TRBD2
CDR3: CATRIGGGQETQYF
DNA: TGTGCCACCAGGATTGGGGGGGGCCAAGAGACCCAGTACTTC

V: TRBV5-6
size: -
J: TRBJ2-3
D: -
CDR3: CASSQEGLWYF
DNA: TGTGCCAGCAGCCAAGAGGGATTGTGGTATTTT

V: TRBV25-1
size: -
J: TRBJ2-7
D: -
CDR3: CASSVASRYEQYF
DNA: TGTGCCAGCAGTGTGGCGTCAAGGTACGAGCAGTACTTC

V: TRBV5-1
size: few
J: TRBJ2-7
D: TRBD1
CDR3: CASSRDSPYEQYF
DNA: TGCGCCAGCAGCCGGGACAGCCCCTACGAGCAGTACTTC

V: TRBV7-9
size: once
J: TRBJ1-1
D: TRBD1
CDR3: CASSLDTGGGTEAFF
DNA: TGTGCCAGCAGCTTAGACACAGGGGGTGGCACTGAAGCTTTCTTT

V: TRBV7-2
size: -
J: TRBJ2-7
D: TRBD2
CDR3: CASSLYNSGRASAYEQYF
DNA: TGTGCCAGCAGCTTATATAATAGCGGGAGAGCTTCGGCCTACGAGCAGTACTTC

V: TRBV11-2
size: -
J: TRBJ2-2
D: -
CDR3: CASSLGAQRGTGELFF
DNA: TGTGCCAGCAGCTTAGGGGCCCAACGGGGCACCGGGGAGCTGTTTTTT

V: TRBV5-6
size: -
J: TRBJ2-7
D: TRBD1
CDR3: CASSSDRGTYEQYF
DNA: TGTGCCAGCAGCTCCGACAGGGGCACCTACGAGCAGTACTTC

V: TRBV19
size: -
J: TRBJ1-5
D: -
CDR3: CASSIDTAGPQHF
DNA: TGTGCCAGTAGTATCGACACGGCAGGGCCCCAGCATTTT

V: TRBV7-2
size: -
J: TRBJ2-2
D: -
CDR3: CASSLGGWTGELFF
DNA: TGTGCCAGCAGCTTAGGGGGCTGGACCGGGGAGCTGTTTTTT

V: TRBV28
size: -
J: TRBJ2-5
D: TRBD1
CDR3: CASSFRRTGGIETQYF
DNA: TGTGCCAGCAGTTTCCGCCGGACAGGGGGAATAGAGACCCAGTACTTC

V: TRBV12-5
size: -
J: TRBJ1-6
D: -
CDR3: CASGPTGNNSPLHF
DNA: TGTGCTAGTGGCCCTACAGGGAATAATTCACCCCTCCACTTT

V: TRBV5-5
size: -
J: TRBJ2-3
D: TRBD2
CDR3: CASRQGLAGADTQYF
DNA: TGTGCCAGCAGGCAGGGACTAGCGGGAGCTGATACGCAGTATTTT

V: TRBV7-2
size: once
J: TRBJ2-1
D: -
CDR3: CASSLEGGASSYNEQFF
DNA: TGTGCCAGCAGCTTAGAGGGGGGAGCGAGCTCCTACAATGAGCAGTTCTTC

V: TRBV18
size: -
J: TRBJ2-2
D: -
CDR3: CASSPAGTAGELFF
DNA: TGTGCCAGCTCACCGGCGGGAACCGCCGGGGAGCTGTTTTTT

V: TRBV5-1
size: -
J: TRBJ2-7
D: TRBD2
CDR3: CASHSGGSSYEQYF
DNA: TGCGCCAGTCATAGCGGGGGGAGCTCCTACGAGCAGTACTTC

V: TRBV27
size: -
J: TRBJ2-7
D: TRBD2
CDR3: CASPPSGTSCGEQYF
DNA: TGTGCCAGCCCTCCTTCCGGGACTAGTTGTGGTGAGCAGTACTTC

V: TRBV19
size: -
J: TRBJ1-2
D: -
CDR3: CASSIDGQLWRKGYTF
DNA: TGTGCCAGTAGTATAGATGGGCAGCTTTGGAGAAAAGGCTACACCTTC

V: TRBV7-9
size: -
J: TRBJ2-1
D: TRBD2
CDR3: CASSLSGGYNEQFF
DNA: TGTGCCAGCAGCTTAAGCGGGGGCTACAATGAGCAGTTCTTC

V: TRBV25-1
size: -
J: TRBJ2-7
D: -
CDR3: CASSGGGGTLRF
DNA: TGTGCCAGCAGTGGAGGGGGAGGGACCCTACGCTTC

V: TRBV2
size: -
J: TRBJ2-5
D: -
CDR3: CASSEDQETQYF
DNA: TGTGCCAGCAGTGAAGACCAAGAGACCCAGTACTTC

V: TRBV9
size: -
J: TRBJ2-5
D: -
CDR3: CASSASQSKPEETQYF
DNA: TGTGCCAGCAGCGCAAGCCAATCGAAGCCCGAAGAGACCCAGTACTTC

V: TRBV5-1
size: -
J: TRBJ1-1
D: -
CDR3: CASSSRVGQENTEAFF
DNA: TGCGCCAGCAGCTCCCGGGTTGGGCAGGAGAACACTGAAGCTTTCTTT

V: TRBV27
size: -
J: TRBJ1-1
D: TRBD1
CDR3: CASSPSWQGATEAFF
DNA: TGTGCCAGCAGTCCCTCCTGGCAGGGGGCCACTGAAGCTTTCTTT

V: TRBV25-1
size: -
J: TRBJ1-2
D: -
CDR3: CASKDTGIYGYTF
DNA: TGTGCCAGCAAGGACACAGGAATCTATGGCTACACCTTC

V: TRBV18
size: -
J: TRBJ2-7
D: -
CDR3: CASSTSRDRPYEQYF
DNA: TGTGCCAGCTCAACATCGCGGGACCGCCCCTACGAGCAGTACTTC

V: TRBV6-6
size: few
J: TRBJ1-3
D: -
CDR3: CASSYSSEGNTIYF
DNA: TGTGCCAGCAGTTACTCATCCGAGGGAAACACCATATATTTT

V: TRBV2
size: -
J: TRBJ2-1
D: -
CDR3: CASSESSNEQFF
DNA: TGTGCCAGCAGTGAATCCTCCAATGAGCAGTTCTTC

V: TRBV6-1
size: -
J: TRBJ2-7
D: TRBD2
CDR3: CASSATGLPNYEQYF
DNA: TGTGCCAGCAGTGCGACGGGACTACCTAACTACGAGCAGTACTTC

V: TRBV5-4
size: -
J: TRBJ2-7
D: -
CDR3: CASSMDSTYEQYF
DNA: TGTGCCAGCAGCATGGACTCTACCTACGAGCAGTACTTC

V: TRBV10-1
size: -
J: TRBJ2-3
D: -
CDR3: CASRESYRHTQYF
DNA: TGCGCCAGCAGGGAGAGTTATCGTCATACGCAGTATTTT

V: TRBV9
size: -
J: TRBJ1-2
D: -
CDR3: CASSETDNYGYTF
DNA: TGTGCCAGCAGCGAGACAGATAACTATGGCTACACCTTC

V: TRBV5-1
size: -
J: TRBJ2-7
D: TRBD2
CDR3: CASSFRLAGAYEQYF
DNA: TGCGCCAGCAGCTTTAGGCTAGCGGGAGCCTACGAGCAGTACTTC

V: TRBV7-6
size: once
J: TRBJ2-5
D: TRBD2
CDR3: CASSPLGSGGETQYF
DNA: TGTGCCAGCAGCCCCCTTGGGAGCGGGGGAGAGACCCAGTACTTC

V: TRBV10-1
size: -
J: TRBJ2-7
D: -
CDR3: CASSESKGRASYEQYF
DNA: TGCGCCAGCAGTGAGTCGAAAGGCAGGGCATCCTACGAGCAGTACTTC

V: TRBV7-8
size: -
J: TRBJ2-1
D: -
CDR3: CASSQPPRYLPNEQFF
DNA: TGTGCCAGCAGCCAACCTCCTAGGTACCTACCCAATGAGCAGTTCTTC

V: TRBV5-4
size: -
J: TRBJ2-3
D: -
CDR3: CASSPDLNSDTQYF
DNA: TGTGCCAGCAGCCCTGACCTTAACTCAGATACGCAGTATTTT

V: TRBV5-1
size: -
J: TRBJ2-2
D: -
CDR3: CASSLSGGTGELFF
DNA: TGCGCCAGCAGCTTGAGTGGGGGCACCGGGGAGCTGTTTTTT

V: TRBV5-6
size: -
J: TRBJ1-4
D: TRBD1
CDR3: CASSLYRGPTNEKLFF
DNA: TGTGCCAGCAGCTTGTACAGGGGACCCACTAATGAAAAACTGTTTTTT

V: TRBV4-1
size: -
J: TRBJ1-2
D: -
CDR3: CASSQLTLTGGYTF
DNA: TGCGCCAGCAGCCAACTGACATTGACGGGAGGCTACACCTTC

V: TRBV15
size: -
J: TRBJ2-7
D: TRBD1
CDR3: CATSREDRGPYEQYF
DNA: TGTGCCACCAGCAGAGAGGACAGGGGTCCCTACGAGCAGTACTTC

V: TRBV19
size: -
J: TRBJ2-7
D: -
CDR3: CASSRGAFPYEQYF
DNA: TGTGCCAGTAGCCGCGGGGCCTTCCCCTACGAGCAGTACTTC

V: TRBV2
size: once
J: TRBJ2-7
D: TRBD1
CDR3: CASSRDRGTYEQYF
DNA: TGTGCCAGCAGCCGGGACAGGGGCACCTACGAGCAGTACTTC

V: TRBV19
size: -
J: TRBJ1-4
D: -
CDR3: CASNAGSATNEKLFF
DNA: TGTGCCAGTAACGCAGGTTCTGCAACTAATGAAAAACTGTTTTTT

V: TRBV7-9
size: -
J: TRBJ2-5
D: TRBD2
CDR3: CASSFRLAGGLETQYF
DNA: TGTGCCAGCAGCTTTCGACTAGCGGGAGGTCTAGAGACCCAGTACTTC

V: TRBV4-1
size: -
J: TRBJ2-1
D: -
CDR3: CASSQDSQKTSYNEQFF
DNA: TGCGCCAGCAGCCAGGACTCCCAAAAGACCTCCTACAATGAGCAGTTCTTC

V: TRBV19
size: -
J: TRBJ1-4
D: -
CDR3: CASSMRGFHEKLFF
DNA: TGTGCCAGCTCTATGAGGGGGTTTCATGAAAAACTGTTTTTT

V: TRBV28
size: -
J: TRBJ1-1
D: -
CDR3: CASRTREARGTEAFF
DNA: TGTGCCAGCAGGACGCGCGAAGCCCGGGGTACTGAAGCTTTCTTT

V: TRBV7-9
size: -
J: TRBJ2-7
D: -
CDR3: CASSASWIRGEQYF
DNA: TGCGCCAGCAGCGCGAGCTGGATCAGGGGGGAACAGTACTTC